This section outlines one TCR beta chain sequence together with its context. This sample is part of a study of T-cell reconstitution after alpha-beta-depleted transplantation in children. The length of the CDR3 is 14 residues. CDR1 DFQATT and CDR2 SNEGSKA come from the germline V gene (reference sequence). With 3 bases clipped from V and 7 bases from J, the junction kept 4 bases outside the gene matches. Preparing the TCRbeta library involved the use of unique molecular identifiers. TCRdb fed the PCR reads into MiXCR, producing one record per CDR3 protein. The data contain approximately 500,000 distinct CDR3 sequences, 25% to 30% of them singletons.

The sequence was obtained from a boy younger than two with Wiskott-Aldrich syndrome, due to receive a stem cell transplant. The source was PBMCs, collected before TCRalphabeta/CD19-depleted stem cell transplant. V is TRBV20-1 and J is TRBJ2-1; 12 nucleotides agree with TRBD2. The CDR3 reads CSASPGLAGNEQFF. The CDR3 DNA sequence: TGCAGTGCTAGCCCCGGACTAGCGGGGAATGAGCAGTTCTTC.